Given below is one TCR beta chain in context. Its antigen is unknown. The data stem from a study of blood T cells in healthy people across ages. Study-wide findings and caveats: Naive and antigen-experienced cells could not be conclusively compared, given unsorted PBMCs. TCR beta diversity was tightly associated with the proportion of naive T cells. The fall in TCR beta diversity per million T cells was roughly linear with age.

For the second PCR, which ran for 7 to 11 cycles, a sample-barcoded 5' primer and a J-beta primer mix were used. Each cDNA molecule was tagged by a template-switch adaptor that had 12 random nucleotides. TCRdb used MiXCR to reprocess the 5' RACE reads, holding one entry per CDR3 protein. The sample gives roughly 1,800,000 distinct CDR3 sequences, 49% of which show up once; less than 2.5% is in the top ten. The germline gives CDR1 MNHNS, CDR2 SASEGT. V lost 8 bases to trimming and J lost 4 bases, with 17 bases between them. This CDR3 has 14 residues. This clonotype originated in a woman in her forties in good health. The sequencing input was blood. This chain joins TRBV6-1 and TRBJ1-2; D is uncertain. The CDR3 sequence: CASVTWRAGYGYTF. CDR3 sequence (DNA): TGTGCCAGCGTGACATGGAGAGCGGGCTATGGCTACACCTTC.